The 8 T cell receptor beta chains presented below share a single source sample, sequenced in a study of shared clonotypes between healthy human individuals. Naive CD8 cells comprised CD45RO-negative, CCR7-positively selected cells, excluding terminally differentiated effector memory CD45RA+ cells. The repertoire was sequenced with immunoSEQ multiplex PCR; TCRdb's copy has only in-frame clones and lacks some. The sample records about 2 million clones, just under 95% being singletons. Sequencing was done on a sample of naive CD8+ T cells sorted from blood. These receptors all stem from a man younger than 30 in good health.

V gene TRBV27 combines with J gene TRBJ2-1, with TRBD2 matching 9 bases. This CDR3 region has 14 residues. Germline CDR1 is MNHEY and CDR2 is SMNVEV (reference sequence). V was clipped by 3 bases and J by 8 bases; unmatched bases: 5. CDR3 sequence: CASSFGGGAYEQFF. CDR3 nucleotide sequence: TGTGCCAGCAGTTTCGGCGGGGGGGCGTATGAGCAGTTCTTC.

This clone showed up just once. The gene calls are TRBV27 and TRBJ2-3; 8 bases fit TRBD2. CDR1 is MNHEY and CDR2 is SMNVEV in the germline V gene (reference sequence). This CDR3 is built from 16 residues. The ends lost 6 bases at V and 2 bases at J; junction bases unmatched: 10. CDR3 nucleotide sequence: TGTGCCAGCAGCCAAACAGCGGGGGTGAACACAGATACGCAGTATTTT. Encoded protein: CASSQTAGVNTDTQYF.

DNA for the CDR3: TGTGCCTGGACACATGGATTGGAAGGGGGCTACACCTTC. Translating it yields CAWTHGLEGGYTF. The chain joins TRBV30 to TRBJ1-2, with no clear D. Between the trimmed V and J ends, which lost 4 bases and 8 bases, there was a span of 17 bases. The CDR3 is 13 residues long. CDR1 and CDR2 (germline): GTSNPN, SVGIG (reference sequence). Looking up the rest from reference TRBV30 and TRBJ1-2 gives the full variable domain: SQTIHQWPATLVQPVGSPLSLECTVEGTSNPNLYWYRQAAGRGLQLLFYSVGIGQISSEVPQNLSASRPQDRQFILSSKKLLLSDSGFYLCAWTHGLEGGYTFGSGTRLTVV.

As concerns this clone: The junction differs from germline at one of its ends, possibly a read error. V is TRBV7-7 and J is TRBJ2-3; the match to TRBD1 covers 7 bases. Germline CDR1 is SSHAT and CDR2 is FNYEAQ (reference sequence). The CDR3 is 16 amino acids. CDR3: CASSLLRAGGADTQYF. Written as DNA, the CDR3 is TGTGCTAGCAGCTTACTCCGGGCAGGGGGAGCAGATACGCAGTATTTT. Drawing the rest from reference TRBV7-7 and TRBJ2-3, the complete variable domain is GAGVSQSPRYKVTKRGQDVTLRCDPISSHATLYWYQQALGQGPEFLTYFNYEAQPDKSGLPSDRFSAERPEGSISTLTIQRTEQRDSAMYRCASSLLRAGGADTQYFGPGTRLTVL.

The rearrangement uses TRBV28 and TRBJ1-2; D is undetermined. Per germline, CDR1 MDHEN and CDR2 SYDVKM. The CDR3 contains 12 residues. The V gene lost 5 bases and the J gene lost 6 bases, with 10 bases spanning the gap. The CDR3 coding sequence is TGTGCCAGCAGTCCCTTGATCAATGGCTACACCTTC. Protein product: CASSPLINGYTF.

V usage is TRBV5-1 and J usage is TRBJ1-1; D is undetermined. The CDR3 has 13 amino acids. The V and J ends lost 3 bases and 0 bases respectively, with 6 bases between them. Germline lookup yields CDR1 SGHRS and CDR2 YFSETQ. The CDR3 sequence is CASSSEVNTEAFF. The DNA of the CDR3 is TGCGCCAGCAGCTCCGAGGTGAACACTGAAGCTTTCTTT.

This clone occurred once. The rearrangement joins TRBV10-3 to TRBJ2-2; TRBD2 agrees at 14 bases. V trimming: 10 bases; J trimming: 1 base; junction bases outside the gene matches: 5. The CDR3 consists of 16 residues. Germline CDR1 is ENHRY and CDR2 is SYGVKD. This chain's CDR3 is CASGTSGSLNTGELFF. The CDR3 DNA reads as TGTGCCAGCGGGACTAGCGGGAGTCTGAACACCGGGGAGCTGTTTTTT.

The rearrangement joins TRBV19 to TRBJ1-1; D is possibly TRBD1 (6 bases). The CDR3 covers 15 residues. Trimming stripped 3 bases from V and 4 bases from J, with 15 bases between. Germline V gene data show CDR1 as LNHDA and CDR2 as SQIVND (reference sequence). The CDR3 region has the DNA TGTGCCAGTAGTATTTGGGGGCAAAGGGGCACTGAAGCTTTCTTT. This codes for CASSIWGQRGTEAFF.